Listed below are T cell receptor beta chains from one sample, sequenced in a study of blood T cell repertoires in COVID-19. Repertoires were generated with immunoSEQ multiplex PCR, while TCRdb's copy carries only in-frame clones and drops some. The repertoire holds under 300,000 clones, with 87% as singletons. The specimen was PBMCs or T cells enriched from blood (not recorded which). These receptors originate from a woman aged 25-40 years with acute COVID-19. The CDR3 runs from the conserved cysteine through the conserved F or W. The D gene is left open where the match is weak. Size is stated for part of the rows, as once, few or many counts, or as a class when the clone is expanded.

CASSVEAGGPETQYF	TGTGCCAGCAGCGTAGAAGCGGGGGGGCCGGAGACCCAGTACTTC	TRBJ2-5	TRBV9	15	TRBD2	NA
CASSVGQDAGELFF	TGTGCCAGCAGTGTGGGGCAGGACGCCGGGGAGCTGTTTTTT	TRBJ2-2	TRBV2	14	NA	NA
CATSRLPGTRSIDTQYF	TGTGCCACCAGCAGACTCCCCGGGACTAGGAGTATAGATACGCAGTATTTT	TRBJ2-3	TRBV15	17	TRBD2	NA
CASSYGPKLRTGELFF	TGTGCCAGCAGTTACGGGCCTAAACTTAGGACCGGGGAGCTGTTTTTT	TRBJ2-2	TRBV6-5	16	NA	once
CASSLWQGEQFF	TGCGCCAGCAGCCTGTGGCAGGGCGAGCAGTTCTTC	TRBJ2-1	TRBV5-1	12	NA	once
CASSNRGWGVQETQYF	TGTGCCAGCAGCAACAGGGGCTGGGGAGTCCAAGAGACCCAGTACTTC	TRBJ2-5	TRBV5-8	16	TRBD1	NA
CASSPQLRETYGYTF	TGTGCCAGCAGCCCACAACTCAGGGAAACCTATGGCTACACCTTC	TRBJ1-2	TRBV9	15	NA	few
CASSLALIRRGRPNTEAFF	TGCGCCAGCAGCTTGGCCCTCATCCGCAGGGGTCGCCCTAACACTGAAGCTTTCTTT	TRBJ1-1	TRBV5-1	19	NA	NA
CASSIRGLQETQYF	TGTGCCAGTAGTATACGAGGGTTGCAAGAGACCCAGTACTTC	TRBJ2-5	TRBV19	14	NA	NA
CASSLSGQRSSYNSPLHF	TGCGCCAGCAGCTTGTCGGGACAGAGAAGCTCCTATAATTCACCCCTCCACTTT	TRBJ1-6	TRBV5-1	18	TRBD1	NA
CASSHPPNYGYTF	TGTGCCAGCAGCCATCCCCCTAACTATGGCTACACCTTC	TRBJ1-2	TRBV9	13	NA	NA
CASSSTSRGSSSYNEQFF	TGTGCCAGTAGTTCGACCTCACGAGGGTCAAGCTCCTACAATGAGCAGTTCTTC	TRBJ2-1	TRBV19	18	NA	NA
CASTNGQPGNTIYF	TGTGCCAGCACCAACGGACAGCCAGGAAACACCATATATTTT	TRBJ1-3	TRBV28	14	NA	NA
CASSLGGQHTFYEQYF	TGCGCCAGCAGCTTGGGCGGACAGCATACCTTCTACGAGCAGTACTTC	TRBJ2-7	TRBV5-1	16	NA	NA
CASTTDRGQGSSYEQYF	TGTGCCAGCACCACCGATAGGGGACAGGGGAGCTCCTACGAGCAGTACTTC	TRBJ2-7	TRBV7-9	17	TRBD1	NA
CASSTLGGSPLHF	TGTGCCAGCAGCACACTAGGGGGTTCACCCCTCCACTTT	TRBJ1-6	TRBV5-4	13	NA	few
CATSDPLGTTTDTQYF	TGTGCCACCAGTGATCCTCTGGGGACAACGACAGATACGCAGTATTTT	TRBJ2-3	TRBV24-1	16	NA	NA
CASSPDSNSPLHF	TGTGCCAGCAGCCCCGACAGTAATTCACCCCTCCACTTT	TRBJ1-6	TRBV7-9	13	NA	NA
CASSQERGSDTQYF	TGTGCCAGCAGCCAAGAAAGGGGTTCAGATACGCAGTATTTT	TRBJ2-3	TRBV4-2	14	NA	NA
CASSLAGGLAGETQYF	TGTGCCAGCAGCTTAGCGGGGGGACTAGCGGGGGAGACCCAGTACTTC	TRBJ2-5	TRBV7-2	16	TRBD2	NA
CASSYPSGSPLHF	TGTGCCAGCAGTTATCCCTCGGGTTCACCCCTCCACTTT	TRBJ1-6	TRBV6-2/TRBV6-3	13	NA	NA
CAISEGQGPKLFF	TGTGCCATCAGTGAGGGGCAGGGTCCAAAACTGTTTTTT	TRBJ1-4	TRBV10-3	13	NA	few
CASSLDRANTGELFF	TGTGCCAGCAGCCTGGACAGGGCGAACACCGGGGAGCTGTTTTTT	TRBJ2-2	TRBV7-8	15	TRBD1	NA